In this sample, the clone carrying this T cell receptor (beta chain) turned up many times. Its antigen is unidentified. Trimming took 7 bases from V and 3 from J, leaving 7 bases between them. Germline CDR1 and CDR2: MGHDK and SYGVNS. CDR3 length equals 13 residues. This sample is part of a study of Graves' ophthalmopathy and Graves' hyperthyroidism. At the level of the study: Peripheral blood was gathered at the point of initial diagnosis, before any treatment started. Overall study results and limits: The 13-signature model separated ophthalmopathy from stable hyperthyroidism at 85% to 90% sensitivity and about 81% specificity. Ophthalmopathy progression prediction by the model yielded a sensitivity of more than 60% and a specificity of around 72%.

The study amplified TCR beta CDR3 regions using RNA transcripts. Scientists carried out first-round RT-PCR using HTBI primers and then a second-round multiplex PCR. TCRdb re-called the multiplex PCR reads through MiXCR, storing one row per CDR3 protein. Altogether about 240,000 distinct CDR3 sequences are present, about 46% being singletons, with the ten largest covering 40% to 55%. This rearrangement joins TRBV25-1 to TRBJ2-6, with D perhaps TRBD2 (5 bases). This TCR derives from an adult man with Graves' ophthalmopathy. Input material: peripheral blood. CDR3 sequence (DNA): TGTGCCAGCAACGAGGGTGGGGCCAACGTCCTGACTTTC. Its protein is CASNEGGANVLTF.